This record covers a single TCR beta chain. The source of the sample is a study of CD8 T cells in Susac syndrome. Study-level background: Patients with Susac syndrome who were sequenced included about 6 with active disease and eight or nine in remission. Patients with Susac syndrome were therapy-naive, on corticosteroids, or on intravenous immunoglobulin alone at blood draw.

Sequencing targeted TCR beta in T cells from blood (CD8+ and CD4+). With random hexamers, reverse transcription was performed on roughly 0.45 to 1 ug of RNA. TCRdb itself ran the immunoSEQ multiplex PCR reads through MiXCR, one entry per CDR3 protein. The table has some 140,000 distinct CDR3 sequences, 95% seen once. There are 16 residues in the CDR3. Deletions cut 0 bases from V and 0 bases from J, with 11 bases between. Germline CDR1 SGHAT, CDR2 FQNNGV. The chain employs TRBV11-2 and TRBJ2-5; D is undetermined. The receptor's source is a human donor with Susac syndrome. The source material was CD8+ T cells from PBMCs. The CDR3 sequence: CASSLDRIVNQETQYF. The CDR3 DNA follows: TGTGCCAGCAGCTTAGATCGTATTGTCAACCAAGAGACCCAGTACTTC. The full variable domain, completed using reference TRBV11-2 and TRBJ2-5, is EAGVAQSPRYKIIEKRQSVAFWCNPISGHATLYWYQQILGQGPKLLIQFQNNGVVDDSQLPKDRFSAERLKGVDSTLKIQPAKLEDSAVYLCASSLDRIVNQETQYFGPGTRLLVL.